What follows describes a single T cell receptor beta chain. This clone has a single count. The specificity of this receptor is unknown. Base qualities were left out, and no much larger clone turns up one base away. The receptor library was made with the immunoSEQ multiplex PCR assay. For the multiplex PCR, a mixture combining 60 forward primers for TCR Vbeta segments and 13 reverse primers for TCR Jbeta segments was used. The CDR3 region of rearranged TCR beta genes was amplified from genomic DNA with a multiplex PCR assay. Amplified TCR beta libraries were sequenced as 87-base-pair reads on the Illumina HiSeq System. The authors processed their data as follows. Across the 600 to 700 repertoires, a later analysis counted 60 million to 90 million unique TCR beta chains, some 11 million of which were shared by at least two donors. Raw reads were error-corrected and collapsed into unique sequences with a nearest-neighbor algorithm that merged closely related sequences to remove PCR and sequencing errors. To assign V, D and J gene segments, CDR3 sequences were aligned to IMGT reference sequences. For a sequence to be retained, a match of at least six nucleotides to both a V gene segment and a J gene segment was required. A rearrangement counted as productive if the CDR3 had no stop codons and remained in frame with V and J, and every other rearrangement counted as non-productive. Following IMGT convention, CDR3 was defined as the stretch from the second conserved V-encoded cysteine up to the conserved J-encoded phenylalanine. The earlier analysis of more than 450 of the donors excluded sequences that lacked an unambiguous match to a single V gene segment. In an earlier analysis of some 590 of the donors, V segments were called functional above 56.7% productive rearrangements and were called segregating when the between-donor standard deviation exceeded 5%. A statistical classification framework was developed to diagnose cytomegalovirus status using the catalog of TCR beta chain sequences. In a later analysis, TCR nucleotide sequences were compared against IMGT/GENE-DB human TR gene sequences so that V and J genes could be assigned. Using the TCRdist pipeline, a later analysis assigned CDR3 sequences along with most-parsimonious VDJ recombination scenarios. In a later analysis, each TCR beta chain was defined by its CDR3 amino acid sequence together with its V-gene family, and reads without a unique V-gene family were excluded. To address suspected cross-contamination and a sequencing artifact, a later analysis removed 450 to 700 highly shared, low-generation-probability nucleotide sequences. In a later analysis, a clonal expansion index for each public chain was calculated from normalized within-repertoire ranks of inferred template counts. Generation probabilities in a later analysis came from a VDJ recombination model fitted to out-of-frame rearrangements, and those results were checked against IGoR. In a later analysis, TCR-TCR, TCR-HLA and TCR-CMV co-occurrence was scored with hypergeometric tests, and a repertoire-size bias correction was applied to TCR pairs. A later analysis estimated false discovery rates by permuting HLA or CMV assignments 20 times. In a later analysis, co-occurring TCRs were grouped with DBSCAN, and TCRdist sequence similarity was added when clustering was performed within HLA-allele-positive subsets. Repertoires with fewer than 30,000 or more than 120,000 public chains were left out of co-occurrence clustering, as were roughly five repertoires with anomalous nucleotide sharing. TCRdb re-hosts the immuneACCESS table, in-frame sequences only. Its copies lack some clones; in the studies checked, an unresolved V gene accounts for under half of them, and the cause for the rest is not known. V and J calls and clone size are those listed in that table; D and trimming were worked out from the DNA. This sample comprises about 110,000 clones, 60% to 85% of them detected only once. The ten largest clones add up to 1.3% of the sample.

These data originate in a study of cytomegalovirus exposure and HLA in healthy donors listed by TCRdb under 2017. Background for the entire study: An earlier analysis of roughly 500 of the donors reported 276 Gb of sequence data and more than 90 million unique TCR beta sequences from about 200 million T cells. To study patterns of TCR occurrence, a later analysis re-analyzed previously published TCR beta repertoires from 666 donors and added high-resolution HLA genotyping. A later genetic analysis took genome-wide SNP genotypes for about three fifths of the 666 donors and used that subset as a discovery cohort. About five DR-DQ haplotypes were treated as single units for association and clustering because of strong linkage in the cohort. Both class I and class II loci were covered by HLA typing, at four-digit resolution. About 300 gigabases of sequencing data and around 90 million unique TCR sequences made up an early release that covered fewer than 650 HLA-typed donors. An earlier analysis of fewer than 700 of the donors applied high-throughput TCR beta sequencing to assess whether each TCR beta V gene segment acted as functional or pseudogenic. All discovery cohort repertoires had been generated on a single sequencing platform. Along with the approximately 650-subject first cohort, a separate validation cohort of around 110 different subjects was used. The number of donors typed differed by locus, with about 629-640 for A, B, C, DRB1 and DQB1, over 500 for DQA1, about 610 for DPA1, and about 450 for DPB1. The aim of the study was to test whether cataloging public T cell receptors could identify signatures of past pathogen exposure. Using immunosequencing, the study profiled T cell repertoires from approximately 700 subjects and related those repertoires to cytomegalovirus serostatus. Alongside the repertoire data, information on donor age, sex, ethnicity and CMV serostatus was compiled. Of the roughly 400 genotyped donors, about 84% fell in the genetic ancestry cluster associated with self-reported Caucasian donors. In the later analysis, no new phenotypic data were used to find candidate immune exposures; instead, reliance was placed on TCR beta sequences and their occurrence across donors. To predict cytomegalovirus infection status, the study brought together high-throughput TCR immunosequencing, statistical association of individual TCRs with disease status, and machine learning. Among about 400 genotyped donors of the cohort, an average of around 250,000 unique TCR beta nucleotide sequences was sequenced per donor, of which about 19% were non-productive.

Broader findings and caveats from the paper: An earlier analysis of approximately 540 of the donors showed that most TCR beta V segments appeared in productive rearrangements either about 90% or about 30% of the time, which broadly matched IMGT annotations. Across donors, most TCR sequences were observed very rarely, whereas some public TCRs were present in many individuals. The classifier was reported to diagnose cytomegalovirus status with high specificity and sensitivity in both the original cohort and the validation cohort. A group of highly shared sequence variants was considered likely to be a technical artifact of the sequencing pipeline. Specific HLA alleles were associated with 15,000 to 20,000 TCR beta sequences at a false discovery rate of 0.05 in a later analysis. A later analysis found that HLA-associated TCR beta chains were more clonally expanded and had lower generation probabilities than equally common non-associated chains. Because the 87-base-pair reads could not distinguish some IMGT-functional V segments, including TRBV6-2 and TRBV6-3, those segments were excluded. A later analysis found that most CMV-associated TCR beta chains appeared HLA-restricted, with HLA associations seemingly driven largely by CMV exposure. When HLA alleles, especially DR and DQ, strongly co-occurred, attributing TCR associations to individual alleles was difficult. Because counts were too low, fewer than 20 rarely observed V segments, including chromosome 9 orphons, were excluded from the earlier analysis of under 650 of the donors. According to a later genetic analysis, donors in an Asian-associated ancestry cluster had fewer N-insertions in productive TCRs than the approximately 710-donor mean. The authors suggested that the approach could potentially be generalized to other disease states and immunological phenotypes. Correlated functional status among segregating V segments might reflect linkage disequilibrium, but an unknown experimental factor could not be ruled out. V-gene and J-gene trimming of TCR beta chains was associated with a missense DCLRE1C variant in a later genetic analysis, and the association was replicated in an independent cohort. Presence/absence analyses assumed roughly uniform sequencing depth across donors, an assumption that may not hold. The cohort was sequenced for TCR beta chains only, and without alpha or paired-chain data the features that could be detected were limited. Because HLA typing was unavailable for some donors at each locus, only the typed subset was used in association tests. According to a later analysis, TCR association rates differed among HLA loci, with DRB1 alleles showing the most associated TCRs and HLA-C alleles showing the fewest. In a later analysis, several top co-occurrence clusters were reported to appear linked to parvovirus B19, influenza, CMV and Epstein-Barr virus. A total of roughly 160 TCR beta chains were listed by the study as associated with cytomegalovirus. A further reported finding was that TCR beta sequences accurately predicted the HLA-A and HLA-B alleles for most subjects in the first cohort. CMV serostatus was the only immune exposure information available for the cohort. Three of the identified cytomegalovirus-associated TCR beta chains were confirmed in vitro to be specific for cytomegalovirus antigens.

Via the germline V gene (reference sequence), CDR1 is SEHNR and CDR2 FQNEAQ. The junction carries 15 bases between V and J, which are trimmed by 7 bases and 0 bases respectively. From the cysteine through the phenylalanine, the CDR3 covers 15 amino acids. Only CDR3 DNA remains: 45 bases, in frame from the first base. The cohort comprised 666 healthy bone marrow donors. All cohort members were sampled while nominally healthy, although unrecorded immune exposures were likely present. The donor was CMV seronegative and was included in the group of a few hundred seronegative cohort members. Each donor provided a peripheral blood sample, and peripheral blood mononuclear cells were used for TCR beta sequencing. The Qiagen DNeasy Blood Extraction Kit was used to extract genomic DNA from the blood cell samples.

The chain is made from TRBV7-9 and TRBJ1-2; perhaps TRBD1 is the D gene, with 5 bases matching. The sample comprised PBMCs. The TCR was taken from a woman in her thirties in good health and CMV-seronegative. The nucleotide sequence is given as TGTGCCAGCACGACCGGGGGACCTGCTAACTATGGCTACACCTTC. Its coded protein is CASTTGGPANYGYTF. Reference TRBV7-9 and TRBJ1-2 proteins supply the regions before and after the CDR3; the full variable domain is: DTGVSQNPRHKITKRGQNVTFRCDPISEHNRLYWYRQTLGQGPEFLTYFQNEAQLEKSRLLSDRFSAERPKGSFSTLEIQRTEQGDSAMYLCASTTGGPANYGYTFGSGTRLTVV.